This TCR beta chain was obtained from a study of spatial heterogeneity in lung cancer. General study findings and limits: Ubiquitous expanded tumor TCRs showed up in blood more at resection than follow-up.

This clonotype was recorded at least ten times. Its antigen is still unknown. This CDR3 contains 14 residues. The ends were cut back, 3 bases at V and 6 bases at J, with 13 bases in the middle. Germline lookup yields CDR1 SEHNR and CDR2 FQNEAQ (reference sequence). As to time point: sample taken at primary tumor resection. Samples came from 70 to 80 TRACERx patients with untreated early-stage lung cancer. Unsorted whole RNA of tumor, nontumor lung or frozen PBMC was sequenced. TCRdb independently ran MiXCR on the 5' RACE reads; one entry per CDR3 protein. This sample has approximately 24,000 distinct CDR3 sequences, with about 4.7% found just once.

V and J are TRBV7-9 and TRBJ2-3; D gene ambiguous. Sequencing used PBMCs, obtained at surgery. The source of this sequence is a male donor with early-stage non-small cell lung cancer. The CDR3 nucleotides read TGTGCCAGCAGCTTTGGATCGACGGCGGATACGCAGTATTTT. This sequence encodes CASSFGSTADTQYF.